What follows are 7 T cell receptor beta chains derived from one specimen sequenced in a study of T-cell memory formation after mild COVID-19. TCRdb called the 5' RACE reads again in MiXCR, with one record for every CDR3 protein. The data contain 350,000 to 450,000 distinct CDR3 sequences, approximately 24% of them singletons. Sequencing was performed on PBMCs or a T cell subset sorted from them (not recorded which). These receptor sequences come from an adult woman who had mild COVID-19 (a few samples of this study predate the infection). Cell type and time point are not known.

There are a few counts of this clonotype. J is TRBJ2-7 and V is TRBV7-9, with D perhaps matching TRBD2 (5 bases). Germline loops: CDR1 SEHNR, CDR2 FQNEAQ (reference sequence). V was cut by 6 bases and J by 2 bases, with 14 bases left in between. The CDR3 extends over 14 amino acids. CDR3 residues: CASSSGSSPYEQYF. The DNA of the CDR3 is TGTGCCAGCAGTTCGGGGTCCTCCCCCTACGAGCAGTACTTC.

V gene TRBV3-1 combines with J gene TRBJ1-1; D is undetermined. Per germline, CDR1 LGHDT and CDR2 YNNKEL (reference sequence). Trimming pared 2 bases from V and 7 bases from J, leaving 11 bases between. CDR3 size: 13 residues. CDR3 sequence: CASSQISGREAFF. Written as DNA, the CDR3 is TGTGCCAGCAGCCAAATCTCAGGCCGTGAAGCTTTCTTT.

This clonotype was recorded at least ten times. The gene calls are TRBV7-9 and TRBJ2-5; D call uncertain. CDR3 length: 11 amino acids. The germline V and J ends were trimmed by 4 bases and 5 bases, with 5 bases remaining between them. CDR1 is SEHNR, CDR2 FQNEAQ, per germline (reference sequence). The CDR3 is CASSSRETQYF. The CDR3 nucleotides are TGTGCCAGCAGCTCCCGGGAGACCCAGTACTTC. The whole variable domain, remainder taken from reference TRBV7-9 and TRBJ2-5, is DTGVSQNPRHKITKRGQNVTFRCDPISEHNRLYWYRQTLGQGPEFLTYFQNEAQLEKSRLLSDRFSAERPKGSFSTLEIQRTEQGDSAMYLCASSSRETQYFGPGTRLLVL.

This chain connects TRBV6-6 to TRBJ1-4; the D gene is possibly TRBD1 (5 bases). Trimming cost V 0 bases and J 5 bases, with 10 bases left between them. Germline V gene sequence: CDR1 MNHNY, CDR2 SVGAGI (reference sequence). The CDR3 loop spans 15 amino acids. DNA for the CDR3: TGTGCCAGCAGTTACTCCGACGGGGGGAATGAAAAACTGTTTTTT. Its translation: CASSYSDGGNEKLFF.

The chain is built from TRBV10-3 and TRBJ2-5, with 9 bases lining up with TRBD1. V lost 8 bases to trimming and J lost 4 bases; unmatched junction nucleotides: 8. Germline lookup yields CDR1 ENHRY and CDR2 SYGVKD. The CDR3 consists of 14 residues. The CDR3 DNA is TGTGCCATCGCACAGGGGGCGAGTGGAGAGACCCAGTACTTC. Translating gives CAIAQGASGETQYF.

The chain carries TRBV4-1 and TRBJ2-7; TRBD1 matches at 11 bases. The CDR3 is 15 amino acids. V dropped 1 base and J dropped 4; count of bases not matched to a gene: 3. Germline V gives CDR1 MGHRA, CDR2 YSYEKL. The CDR3 is CASSQGDRGWYEQYF. In DNA, the CDR3 is TGCGCCAGCAGCCAAGGGGACAGGGGGTGGTACGAGCAGTACTTC.

CDR3 sequence reads: CATKTEETQYF. CDR3 in DNA: TGTGCCACCAAGACCGAAGAGACCCAGTACTTC. This rearrangement joins TRBV15 to TRBJ2-5; no firm D call. The CDR3 spans 11 residues. Germline assignment: CDR1 LNHNV and CDR2 YYDKDF (reference sequence). The ends were cut back, 7 bases at V and 3 bases at J, with 6 bases in the middle. The variable domain in full, completed from reference TRBV15 and TRBJ2-5, reads DAMVIQNPRYQVTQFGKPVTLSCSQTLNHNVMYWYQQKSSQAPKLLFHYYDKDFNNEADTPDNFQSRRPNTSFCFLDIRSPGLGDTAMYLCATKTEETQYFGPGTRLLVL.